The 25 T cell receptor beta chains listed next were all sequenced from one sample in a study of PD-1 blockade in classical Hodgkin lymphoma. Sample time point: cycle 4 day 1 (C4D1), after more than five weeks of nivolumab. Each patient relapsed following autologous stem cell transplantation, and prior brentuximab vedotin exposure differed. Produced via immunoSEQ multiplex PCR; TCRdb's table is partial and in-frame only. This table has some 30,000 clones, about 72% appearing once. This sample comprised peripheral blood mononuclear cells (PBMCs), obtained before the fourth cycle of nivolumab. These receptors originate from a human donor with classical Hodgkin lymphoma.

V is TRBV28 and J is TRBJ2-7, with no clear D. This CDR3 spans 13 amino acids. Deletions cut 6 bases from V and 2 bases from J, with 11 bases between. CDR1 and CDR2 (germline): MDHEN, SYDVKM. CDR3 bases: TGTGCCAGCAGCATCGACGGAACCTACGAGCAGTACTTC. Translated: CASSIDGTYEQYF.

CDR3 nucleotide sequence: TGTGCCAGCAGCCAAATTAGCGGACTAGCGGGAGTGAGGTCCTACAATGAGCAGTTCTTC. Translating gives CASSQISGLAGVRSYNEQFF. The genes are TRBV14 and TRBJ2-1; 13 nucleotides agree with TRBD2. Losses at the gene ends were 2 bases for V and 1 base for J; bases not matched to a gene: 11. Per germline, CDR1 SGHDN and CDR2 FVKESK. The CDR3 totals 20 residues.

This clone was seen more than once but under ten times. The gene calls are TRBV7-2 and TRBJ1-4; possible D gene TRBD1, 6 bases. Germline V gene lookup returns CDR1 SGHTA and CDR2 FQGNSA. The V gene lost 5 bases and the J gene lost 7 bases, with 14 bases spanning the gap. The CDR3 consists of 14 residues. The CDR3 DNA reads as TGTGCCAGCAGCCTGTCGGGACAAGTTGAAAAACTGTTTTTT. It is translated as CASSLSGQVEKLFF.

This chain links TRBV6-5 with TRBJ2-3, with 13 bases that match TRBD2. The germline V gene has CDR1 MNHEY and CDR2 SVGAGI. The CDR3 loop spans 15 amino acids. J gave up 4 bases and V 4 bases, and 2 bases lay outside the gene matches. In nucleotides, the CDR3 is TGTGCCAGCAGTTTAGGACTAGCGGGAGCAGATACGCAGTATTTT. Its translation is CASSLGLAGADTQYF.

A few counts support this clone. This chain uses TRBV25-1 with TRBJ1-4, with a tentative D call TRBD1 (6 bases). Germline V gene lookup returns CDR1 MGHDK and CDR2 SYGVNS. Trimming cost V 1 base and J 5 bases, with 14 bases left between them. The length of the CDR3 is 16 residues. As DNA, the CDR3 is TGTGCCAGCAGTGAATTCTACAGGGCGCCGAATGAAAAACTGTTTTTT. The encoded protein is CASSEFYRAPNEKLFF.

This clone was counted only a few times. The V and J genes are TRBV5-1 and TRBJ1-3, with TRBD1 matching over 7 bases. The CDR3 totals 16 residues. The V segment lost 1 base and the J segment 2 bases; nucleotides outside the gene matches: 6. CDR1 SGHRS and CDR2 YFSETQ come from the germline V gene. CDR3 amino acids: CASSLTSGTAGNTIYF. In DNA form, the CDR3 reads TGCGCCAGCAGCTTGACCTCGGGGACAGCTGGAAACACCATATATTTT.

The V gene is TRBV7-8, the J gene TRBJ1-1; D is uncertain. Per the germline V gene, CDR1 is SGHVS and CDR2 is FQNEAQ. The CDR3 extends over 13 amino acids. V lost 5 bases, J lost 5 bases, and 12 bases lay in between. CDR3 nucleotide sequence: TGTGCCAGCAGCCCTAGTACGGGGACTGAAGCTTTCTTT. As protein: CASSPSTGTEAFF.

The chain recombines TRBV5-4 with TRBJ1-2; 9 bases agree with TRBD1. Trimming took 2 bases from V and 5 from J; bases not matched to a gene: 4. Germline V gene data show CDR1 as SGHNT and CDR2 as YYREEE (reference sequence). The CDR3 totals 14 residues. The CDR3 is CASSLQGADYGYTF. The DNA of the CDR3 is TGTGCCAGCAGCTTACAGGGGGCTGATTATGGCTACACCTTC.

This clone showed up just a few times. The chain recombines TRBV4-2 with TRBJ1-2, with D possibly TRBD1 on 5 matching bases. V lost 3 bases and J lost 8, with 13 bases in between. The germline V gene has CDR1 LGHNA and CDR2 YNFKEQ. This CDR3 has 13 residues. The CDR3 DNA is TGTGCCAGCAGCCAGGGACGACAGTCCGGCTACACCTTC. It yields the protein CASSQGRQSGYTF.

This clone is labeled as medium-sized. This rearrangement joins TRBV5-1 to TRBJ1-1; TRBD1 matches at 7 bases. Germline V gene data show CDR1 as SGHRS and CDR2 as YFSETQ. The trim removed 4 bases at V and 1 base at J, leaving 7 bases unmatched. This CDR3 has 15 residues. The CDR3 sequence: CASSQAGTENTEAFF. CDR3 sequence (DNA): TGCGCCAGCAGCCAAGCCGGGACAGAGAACACTGAAGCTTTCTTT.

In nucleotides, the CDR3 is TGTGCCAGCGGAAGAGTTGCAACTAATGAAAAACTGTTTTTT. Protein sequence: CASGRVATNEKLFF. The chain employs TRBV6-5 and TRBJ1-4; D gene ambiguous. The CDR3 has 14 residues. The V and J ends lost 8 bases and 0 bases respectively, with 10 bases between them. Germline V gives CDR1 MNHEY, CDR2 SVGAGI.

This chain links TRBV6-1 with TRBJ1-2, with 9 bases identical to TRBD1. Germline assignment: CDR1 MNHNS and CDR2 SASEGT. CDR3 size: 13 residues. Trimming took 7 bases from V and 5 from J; bases not matched to a gene: 5. The CDR3 region has the DNA TGTGCCAGCACCCGGGACAGGGATTATGGCTACACCTTC. It yields the protein CASTRDRDYGYTF.

V is TRBV7-8 and J is TRBJ2-4; D unclear. The CDR3 consists of 14 residues. The V end was cut by 0 bases, the J end by 5 bases, with 8 bases between. Germline CDR1 is SGHVS and CDR2 is FQNEAQ. The CDR3 DNA follows: TGTGCCAGCAGCTTAGCCCCAGATGAAAACATTCAGTACTTC. As protein: CASSLAPDENIQYF.

The chain combines TRBV6-6 with TRBJ1-5; 10 bases map to TRBD1. V shed 4 bases, J shed 3 bases, and the junction held 6 bases outside the gene matches. CDR1 and CDR2 (germline): MNHNY, SVGAGI (reference sequence). CDR3 length: 16 amino acids. The CDR3, as DNA: TGTGCCAGCAGTTCGACAGGGGGCGAAACCAATCAGCCCCAGCATTTT. Amino acid sequence: CASSSTGGETNQPQHF.

Here the CDR3 DNA reads TGCGCCAGCAGCTTGAGTGGCGATGAGCAGTTCTTC. Translation gives CASSLSGDEQFF. V is TRBV5-1 and J is TRBJ2-1; D not certain. Deletions cut 1 base from V and 8 bases from J, with 7 bases between. Germline V lookup: CDR1 SGHRS, CDR2 YFSETQ. This CDR3 comprises 12 residues.

The chain has TRBV7-9 and TRBJ2-7, with D uncertain. From germline, CDR1 is SEHNR and CDR2 FQNEAQ (reference sequence). Between the trimmed V and J ends, which lost 1 base and 1 base, there was a span of 2 bases. This CDR3 comprises 12 residues. The CDR3 bases are TGTGCCAGCAGCTTAGTTTCCTACGAGCAGTACTTC. It codes for CASSLVSYEQYF.

V and J are TRBV25-1 and TRBJ1-1; possible D gene TRBD1, 5 bases. The V gene's germline CDR1 is MGHDK and CDR2 SYGVNS. V was shortened by 4 bases and J by 0 bases, with 9 bases between the two germline ends. The CDR3 runs to 14 residues. The CDR3 region is CASSADNMNTEAFF. In DNA form, the CDR3 reads TGTGCCAGCAGTGCGGACAACATGAACACTGAAGCTTTCTTT. The full variable domain, completed using reference TRBV25-1 and TRBJ1-1, is EADIYQTPRYLVIGTGKKITLECSQTMGHDKMYWYQQDPGMELHLIHYSYGVNSTEKGDLSSESTVSRIRTEHFPLTLESARPSHTSQYLCASSADNMNTEAFFGQGTRLTVV.

The chain is built from TRBV19 and TRBJ2-5; D tentatively reads TRBD1 or TRBD2 (5 bases each). CDR1 and CDR2 (germline): LNHDA, SQIVND (reference sequence). Trimming removed 8 bases from V and 5 bases from J, with 18 bases in between. This CDR3 comprises 14 residues. CDR3 bases: TGTGCCAGTGGGGACGGCCTAAGCTCGGAGACCCAGTACTTC. Amino acids: CASGDGLSSETQYF.

This sequence joins TRBV23-1 and TRBJ2-7, with a tentative D call TRBD1 (5 bases). TRBV23-1 is classed as an ORF, of uncertain function. The CDR3 is made up of 14 amino acids. V shed 11 bases and J shed 4 bases, with 21 bases lying between them. The CDR3 nucleotides read TGCGCCCCCTATCCCAGGGTCCTCCTTTACGAGCAGTACTTC. Protein sequence: CAPYPRVLLYEQYF.

In DNA form, the CDR3 reads TGCGCCAGCAGCTTGGGACCCACCGGGGAGCTGTTTTTT. This sequence encodes CASSLGPTGELFF. The gene calls are TRBV5-1 and TRBJ2-2; D remains unclear. CDR1 and CDR2 from the germline V gene are SGHRS and YFSETQ. CDR3 size: 13 residues. With 0 bases removed from V and 4 bases from J, the gap between germline ends came to 4 bases.

The gene calls are TRBV16 and TRBJ2-1; 8 bases align to TRBD2. J was trimmed by 4 bases and V by 3 bases; bases with no gene match: 5. CDR1 KGHSY and CDR2 FQNENV come from the germline V gene. CDR3 length: 15 amino acids. The CDR3 loop reads CASSHYQRGYNEQFF. The CDR3 region has the DNA TGTGCCAGCAGCCACTACCAGCGGGGGTACAATGAGCAGTTCTTC.

The chain carries TRBV28 and TRBJ2-7; 9 nucleotides match TRBD1. This CDR3 is built from 14 residues. Germline-derived CDR1 and CDR2 are MDHEN and SYDVKM. V trimming: 8 bases; J trimming: 4 bases; junction bases outside the gene matches: 9. This CDR3 reads CASGEDRGPYEQYF. CDR3 sequence (DNA): TGTGCCAGCGGGGAGGACAGGGGCCCTTACGAGCAGTACTTC.

In its sample, this clone was seen a few times. The V call is TRBV13, the J call TRBJ2-1; 7 nucleotides match TRBD2. The CDR3 has 13 amino acids. The trim removed 3 bases at V and 6 bases at J, leaving 2 bases unmatched. Germline V gene sequence: CDR1 PRHDT, CDR2 FYEKMQ (reference sequence). The CDR3 loop is CASSFGGGNEQFF. CDR3 coding DNA: TGTGCCAGCAGCTTTGGCGGGGGCAATGAGCAGTTCTTC.

This sequence joins TRBV19 and TRBJ1-3, with unresolved D. Germline CDR1 LNHDA, CDR2 SQIVND (reference sequence). This CDR3 has 14 amino acids. V was shortened by 8 bases and J by 0 bases, with 11 bases between the two germline ends. The CDR3 reads CASGSGPSGNTIYF. The CDR3 DNA is TGTGCCAGTGGGTCCGGCCCCTCTGGAAACACCATATATTTT.

The chain couples TRBV13 to TRBJ2-5; TRBD1 or TRBD2 may be the D gene (6 bases each). Germline CDR1 is PRHDT and CDR2 is FYEKMQ (reference sequence). The CDR3 spans 13 residues. V was pared by 7 bases and J by 5 bases, with 14 bases between. The CDR3 sequence is CASKRGPGETQYF. The CDR3 bases are TGTGCCAGCAAACGGGGGCCTGGGGAGACCCAGTACTTC. Using reference TRBV13 and TRBJ2-5 for the parts outside the CDR3, the full variable domain is AAGVIQSPRHLIKEKRETATLKCYPIPRHDTVYWYQQGPGQDPQFLISFYEKMQSDKGSIPDRFSAQQFSDYHSELNMSSLELGDSALYFCASKRGPGETQYFGPGTRLLVL.